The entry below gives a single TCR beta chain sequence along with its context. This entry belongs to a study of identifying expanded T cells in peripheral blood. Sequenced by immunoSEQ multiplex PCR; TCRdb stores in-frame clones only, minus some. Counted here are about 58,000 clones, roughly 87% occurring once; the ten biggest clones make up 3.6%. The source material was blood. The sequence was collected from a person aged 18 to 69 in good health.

The CDR3, as DNA: TGTGCCACTCTAGGGACAGGGCTCACTCGAGCCAAAAACATTCAGTACTTC. It translates to CATLGTGLTRAKNIQYF. The chain couples TRBV19 to TRBJ2-4; TRBD1 aligns across 9 bases. The CDR3 consists of 17 residues. Germline lookup yields CDR1 LNHDA and CDR2 SQIVND (reference sequence). Germline trimming cut 10 bases from V and 0 bases from J; bases unmatched to any gene: 13.